This TCR beta chain was recovered during a study of cytotoxic CD8 clonotypes in ibrutinib-treated CLL. Across the study: Response samples were drawn at a median of about 13 months of treatment, range 6 to 36. General study points: Sampling of sustained-remission and progressing patients occurred at differing times.

As concerns this clone: The antigen remains unidentified.

The CDR3 length is 14 residues. With V trimmed by 10 bases and J by 4 bases, 9 bases remained unmatched. Germline V lookup: CDR1 MNHEY, CDR2 SVGAGI. The planned depth of sequencing spanned 1 in 200,000 to 1 in 1 million T cells. The protocol was immunoSEQ multiplex PCR, while the TCRdb copy is restricted to in-frame clones and leaves out a portion. The sample lists fewer than 150,000 clones; approximately 80% were seen once. This material consisted of PBMCs, taken after 24 months of ibrutinib treatment. The source of this sequence is a human donor with chronic lymphocytic leukemia. The rearrangement links TRBV6-5 to TRBJ2-4; TRBD1 matches at 8 bases. CDR3 sequence reads: CATKLRTGKNIQYF. The DNA of the CDR3 is TGTGCCACCAAACTTAGGACAGGGAAAAACATTCAGTACTTC.